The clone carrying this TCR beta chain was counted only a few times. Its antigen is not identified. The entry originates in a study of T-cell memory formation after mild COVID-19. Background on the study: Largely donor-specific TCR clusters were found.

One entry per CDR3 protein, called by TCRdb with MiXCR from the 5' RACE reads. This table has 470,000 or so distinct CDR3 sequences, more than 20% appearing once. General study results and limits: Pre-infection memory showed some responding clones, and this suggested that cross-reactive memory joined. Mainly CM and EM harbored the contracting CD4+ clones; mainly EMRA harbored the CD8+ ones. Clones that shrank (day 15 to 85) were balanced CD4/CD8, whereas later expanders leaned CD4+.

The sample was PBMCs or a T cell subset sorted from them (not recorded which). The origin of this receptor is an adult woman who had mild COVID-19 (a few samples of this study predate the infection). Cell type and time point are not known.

The CDR3 nucleotides are TGTGCCAGCAGCCCCCATGGGCCCTACGAGCAGTACTTC. This encodes CASSPHGPYEQYF. This chain links TRBV7-9 with TRBJ2-7, with D unclear. Trimming pared 5 bases from V and 2 bases from J, leaving 10 bases between. CDR3 length: 13 amino acids. The germline gives CDR1 SEHNR, CDR2 FQNEAQ (reference sequence).